This T cell receptor beta chain comes out of a study of T cell responses to AZD1222 COVID-19 vaccine. General study points: Clonal diversity was possibly underestimated, and white British individuals and females predominated among donors. The study reported that nearly half of spike-specific TCRs target unmutated variant regions. It was only after the peak T cell response that any repertoires were sampled.

The CDR3 runs 15 residues. Looked up from germline, CDR1 is MNHEY and CDR2 is SVGEGT. The V end lost 5 bases, the J end lost 10 bases, and 18 bases lay between the germline ends. Notes on this clone: Its antigen is undetermined.

TCRdb's copy holds only in-frame clones and misses some; the assay was immunoSEQ multiplex PCR. The sample records around 84,000 clones, around 90% being singletons. The source of this sequence is an adult in good health. The chain is built from TRBV6-2 or TRBV6-3 and TRBJ1-6, with D tentatively TRBD1 (6 bases). The specimen was peripheral blood, collected on day 0 of MenACWY control vaccination. Here the CDR3 reads CASSPSGGRGSPLHF. As DNA, the CDR3 is TGTGCCAGCAGTCCGTCGGGGGGGCGAGGCTCACCCCTCCACTTT.